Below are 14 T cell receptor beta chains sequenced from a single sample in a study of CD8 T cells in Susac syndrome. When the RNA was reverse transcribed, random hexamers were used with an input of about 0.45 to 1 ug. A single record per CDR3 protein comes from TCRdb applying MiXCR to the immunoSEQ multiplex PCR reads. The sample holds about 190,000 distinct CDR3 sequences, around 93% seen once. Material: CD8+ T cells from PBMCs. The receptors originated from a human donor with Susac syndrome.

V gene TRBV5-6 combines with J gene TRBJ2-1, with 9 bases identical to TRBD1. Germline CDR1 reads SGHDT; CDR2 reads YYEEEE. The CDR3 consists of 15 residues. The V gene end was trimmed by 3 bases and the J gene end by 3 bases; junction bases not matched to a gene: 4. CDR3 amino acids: CASSSPGQGYNEQFF. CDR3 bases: TGTGCCAGCAGCTCCCCGGGACAGGGCTACAATGAGCAGTTCTTC.

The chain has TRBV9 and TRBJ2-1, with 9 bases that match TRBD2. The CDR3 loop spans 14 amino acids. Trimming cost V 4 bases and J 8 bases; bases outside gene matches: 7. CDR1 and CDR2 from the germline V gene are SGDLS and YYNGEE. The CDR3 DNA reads TGTGCCAGCAGCCCCGGGACTAGCATATATGAGCAGTTCTTC. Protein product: CASSPGTSIYEQFF.

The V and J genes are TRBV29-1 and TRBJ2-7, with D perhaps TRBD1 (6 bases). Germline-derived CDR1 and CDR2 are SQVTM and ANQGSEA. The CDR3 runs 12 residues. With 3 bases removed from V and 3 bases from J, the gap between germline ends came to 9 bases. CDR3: CSVEGHHYEQYF. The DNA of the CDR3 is TGCAGCGTTGAGGGACACCACTACGAGCAGTACTTC.

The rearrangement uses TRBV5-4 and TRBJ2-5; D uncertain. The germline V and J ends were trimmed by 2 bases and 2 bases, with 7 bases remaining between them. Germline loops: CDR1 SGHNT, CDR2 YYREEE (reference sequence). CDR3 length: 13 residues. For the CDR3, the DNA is TGTGCCAGCAGCTTACCCAGACAAGAGACCCAGTACTTC. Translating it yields CASSLPRQETQYF.

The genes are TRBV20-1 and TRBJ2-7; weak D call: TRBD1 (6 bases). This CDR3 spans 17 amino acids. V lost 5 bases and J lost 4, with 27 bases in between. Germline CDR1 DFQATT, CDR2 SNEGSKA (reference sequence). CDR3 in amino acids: CSASPEMTGRIRYEQYF. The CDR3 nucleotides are TGCAGTGCTTCCCCCGAAATGACAGGCCGGATTCGTTACGAGCAGTACTTC.

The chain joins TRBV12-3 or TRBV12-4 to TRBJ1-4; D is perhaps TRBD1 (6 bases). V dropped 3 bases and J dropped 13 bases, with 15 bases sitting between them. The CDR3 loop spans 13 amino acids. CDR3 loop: CASSLGARSGLFF. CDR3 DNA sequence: TGTGCCAGCAGTTTGGGGGCACGCAGTGGACTGTTTTTT.

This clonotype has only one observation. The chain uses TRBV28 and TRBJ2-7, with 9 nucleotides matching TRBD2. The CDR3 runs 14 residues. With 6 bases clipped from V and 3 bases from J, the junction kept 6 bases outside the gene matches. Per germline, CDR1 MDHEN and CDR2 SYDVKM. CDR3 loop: CASRNSGRVYEQYF. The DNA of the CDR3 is TGTGCCAGCAGAAATAGCGGGAGAGTCTACGAGCAGTACTTC.

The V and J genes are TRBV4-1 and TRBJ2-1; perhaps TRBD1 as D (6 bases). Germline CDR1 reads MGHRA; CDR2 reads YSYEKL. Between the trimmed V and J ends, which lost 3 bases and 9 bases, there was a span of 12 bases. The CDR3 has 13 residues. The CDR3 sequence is CASSHLQGAEQFF. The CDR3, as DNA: TGCGCCAGCAGCCACCTACAGGGCGCTGAGCAGTTCTTC.

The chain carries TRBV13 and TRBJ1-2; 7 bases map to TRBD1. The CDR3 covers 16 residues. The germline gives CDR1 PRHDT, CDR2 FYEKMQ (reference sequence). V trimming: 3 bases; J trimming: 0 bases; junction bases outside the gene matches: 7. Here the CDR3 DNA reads TGTGCCAGCAGCTTTGAGGGACAGATATCTAACTATGGCTACACCTTC. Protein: CASSFEGQISNYGYTF. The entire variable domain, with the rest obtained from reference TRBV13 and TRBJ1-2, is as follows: AAGVIQSPRHLIKEKRETATLKCYPIPRHDTVYWYQQGPGQDPQFLISFYEKMQSDKGSIPDRFSAQQFSDYHSELNMSSLELGDSALYFCASSFEGQISNYGYTFGSGTRLTVV.

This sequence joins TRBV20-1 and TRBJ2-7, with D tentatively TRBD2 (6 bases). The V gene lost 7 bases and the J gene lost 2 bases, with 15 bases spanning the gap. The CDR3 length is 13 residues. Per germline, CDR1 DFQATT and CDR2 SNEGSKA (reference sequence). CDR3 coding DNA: TGCAGTGTCGATGGGACTCTCACCTACGAGCAGTACTTC. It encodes CSVDGTLTYEQYF.

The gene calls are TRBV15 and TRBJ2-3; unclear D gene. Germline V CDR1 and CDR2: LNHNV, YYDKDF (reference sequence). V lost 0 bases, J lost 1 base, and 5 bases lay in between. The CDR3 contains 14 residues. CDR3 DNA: TGTGCCACCAGCAGAGAAGGAGGCACAGATACGCAGTATTTT. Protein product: CATSREGGTDTQYF.

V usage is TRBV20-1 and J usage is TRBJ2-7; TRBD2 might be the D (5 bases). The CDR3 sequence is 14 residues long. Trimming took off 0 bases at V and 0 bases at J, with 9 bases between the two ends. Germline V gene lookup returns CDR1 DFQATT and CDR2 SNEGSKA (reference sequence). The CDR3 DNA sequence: TGCAGTGCTAGAGAGGGTAGCGTCTCCTACGAGCAGTACTTC. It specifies CSAREGSVSYEQYF.

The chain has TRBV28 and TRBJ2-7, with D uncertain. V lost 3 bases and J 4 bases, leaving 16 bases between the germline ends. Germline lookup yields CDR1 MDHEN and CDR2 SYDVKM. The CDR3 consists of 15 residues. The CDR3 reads CASSFSGRADYEQYF. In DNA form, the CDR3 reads TGTGCCAGCAGTTTCTCCGGACGAGCAGATTACGAGCAGTACTTC.

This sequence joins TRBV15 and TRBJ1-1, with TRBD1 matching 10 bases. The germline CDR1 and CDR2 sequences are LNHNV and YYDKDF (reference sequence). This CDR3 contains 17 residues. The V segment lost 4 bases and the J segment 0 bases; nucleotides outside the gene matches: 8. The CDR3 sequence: CATSTSRDRGLNTEAFF. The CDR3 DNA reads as TGTGCCACCAGCACGTCCCGGGACAGGGGATTGAACACTGAAGCTTTCTTT.